Listed here are 26 T cell receptor beta chains from one sample, sequenced in a study of sequential checkpoint blockade in melanoma (dated by TCRdb to between 2019 and 2020). The library was prepared using the immunoSEQ multiplex PCR assay. The table comes from immuneACCESS by way of TCRdb, which keeps in-frame sequences with V and J called. Part of the clones is missing from these tables; in studies checked, under half for an unresolved V gene and the rest for unknown reasons. The sample profile shows 18,000 or so clones; 55% to 75% of them were found once. The ten largest clones represent about a fifth of the sample. The label giving this sample's treatment or condition can be read as: randomized to nivolumab then ipilimumab (arm A) or the reverse (arm B). Sample: CD8+ T cells sorted from blood (inferred from file names), taken from a patient given nivolumab and ipilimumab in sequence. The source is a human donor with melanoma.

The V gene is TRBV13, the J gene TRBJ2-7, with 14 nucleotides matching TRBD2. Germline trimming cut 3 bases from V and 1 base from J; bases unmatched to any gene: 11. The CDR3 sequence is 19 residues long. From germline, CDR1 is PRHDT and CDR2 FYEKMQ (reference sequence). The CDR3 bases are TGTGCCAGCAGCTTGGGACTAGCGGGAGCAGAAGGGTGGTCCTACGAGCAGTACTTC. It codes for CASSLGLAGAEGWSYEQYF. Complete variable domain (other parts from reference TRBV13 and TRBJ2-7): AAGVIQSPRHLIKEKRETATLKCYPIPRHDTVYWYQQGPGQDPQFLISFYEKMQSDKGSIPDRFSAQQFSDYHSELNMSSLELGDSALYFCASSLGLAGAEGWSYEQYFGPGTRLTVT.

This chain uses TRBV5-6 with TRBJ1-5, with D unclear. The CDR3 is 13 residues long. V was cut by 4 bases and J by 2 bases, with 7 bases left in between. Germline CDR1 is SGHDT and CDR2 is YYEEEE. DNA for the CDR3: TGTGCCAGCAGCCAACACCGCAATCAGCCCCAGCATTTT. Translated: CASSQHRNQPQHF.

The chain joins TRBV2 to TRBJ2-1; weak D call: TRBD2 (6 bases). The germline V gene has CDR1 SNHLY and CDR2 FYNNEI. This CDR3 is 11 amino acids long. Trimming stripped 5 bases from V and 7 bases from J, with 6 bases between. The CDR3 protein is CASSRGNEQFF. As DNA, the CDR3 is TGTGCCAGCAGTCGGGGGAATGAGCAGTTCTTC.

This chain connects TRBV27 to TRBJ2-7; maybe TRBD1 (5 bases). Trimming removed 2 bases from V and 3 bases from J, with 17 bases in between. Germline V gene data show CDR1 as MNHEY and CDR2 as SMNVEV (reference sequence). The CDR3 spans 16 residues. CDR3 sequence (DNA): TGTGCCAGCAGTTTAGATTCGGCGGACATCCTCTACGAGCAGTACTTC. It is translated as CASSLDSADILYEQYF.

This chain uses TRBV2 with TRBJ2-7, with 8 bases fitting TRBD2. The V and J ends lost 4 bases and 4 bases, in that order; junction bases with no gene match: 15. Germline V gene data show CDR1 as SNHLY and CDR2 as FYNNEI. The CDR3 has 17 amino acids. In DNA form, the CDR3 reads TGTGCCAGCAGTGGTGAGCCCCCGGGACTAGAGGGATACGAGCAGTACTTC. Protein sequence: CASSGEPPGLEGYEQYF.

This clone was picked up one time. The CDR3 protein is CASSEEGWGQPQHF. For the CDR3, the DNA is TGTGCCAGCAGTGAGGAGGGGTGGGGTCAGCCCCAGCATTTT. This rearrangement joins TRBV2 to TRBJ1-5, with a weak D call TRBD1 (5 bases). CDR1 is SNHLY and CDR2 is FYNNEI in the germline V gene. The CDR3 is 14 amino acids. Trimming took off 3 bases at V and 6 bases at J, with 12 bases between the two ends.

The gene calls are TRBV5-6 and TRBJ1-5; 8 bases match TRBD1. The length of the CDR3 is 14 residues. Germline V gene lookup returns CDR1 SGHDT and CDR2 YYEEEE. The V and J ends lost 4 bases and 7 bases, in that order; junction bases with no gene match: 7. The CDR3 DNA is TGTGCCAGCAGCGAGGGGACAGGATCCCAGCCCCAGCATTTT. It translates to CASSEGTGSQPQHF.

This clone was seen more than once but under ten times. This chain uses TRBV30 with TRBJ2-7, with 10 positions matching TRBD1. V was pared by 2 bases and J by 0 bases, with 4 bases of the junction left unmatched. The germline gives CDR1 GTSNPN, CDR2 SVGIG (reference sequence). This CDR3 has 15 amino acids. The CDR3 DNA sequence: TGTGCCTGGAGTATTGGACAGGGGGGCTCCTACGAGCAGTACTTC. Translating it yields CAWSIGQGGSYEQYF.

V is TRBV18 and J is TRBJ1-1; TRBD1 is a possible D gene (6 bases). Trimming removed 2 bases from V and 1 base from J, with 11 bases in between. From germline, CDR1 is KGHSH and CDR2 LQKENI. The CDR3 contains 15 residues. CDR3: CASSPVGQTNTEAFF. CDR3 in DNA: TGTGCCAGCTCACCAGTCGGACAGACGAACACTGAAGCTTTCTTT.

This clone has more than one count but fewer than ten. This chain links TRBV4-1 with TRBJ1-3, with D perhaps matching TRBD1 (5 bases). This CDR3 spans 14 amino acids. Germline V CDR1 and CDR2: MGHRA, YSYEKL. Trimming took 0 bases from V and 4 from J, leaving 7 bases between them. CDR3 coding DNA: TGCGCCAGCAGCCAAGATGGGGCGGGAAACACCATATATTTT. Amino acid sequence: CASSQDGAGNTIYF.

The chain carries TRBV29-1 and TRBJ2-1, with 10 bases matching TRBD2. The CDR3 length is 13 residues. Germline V lookup: CDR1 SQVTM, CDR2 ANQGSEA. J gave up 9 bases and V 4 bases, and 6 bases lay outside the gene matches. The CDR3, as DNA: TGCAGCGTTGCACTAGCGGGGAAGGGTGAGCAGTTCTTC. As protein: CSVALAGKGEQFF.

This clone has more than one count but fewer than ten. V gene TRBV14 combines with J gene TRBJ2-7; weak D call: TRBD1 (6 bases). CDR1 and CDR2 (germline): SGHDN, FVKESK. V was pared by 1 base and J by 3 bases, with 10 bases between. This CDR3 is built from 14 residues. The CDR3 protein is CASSQGIGGYEQYF. DNA of the CDR3: TGTGCCAGCAGCCAAGGAATAGGGGGCTACGAGCAGTACTTC.

This clone was detected ten times or more. This rearrangement joins TRBV5-8 to TRBJ2-7, with a possible D match to TRBD2 (5 bases). The CDR3 has 15 residues. The germline V gene encodes CDR1 SGHTS and CDR2 YDEGEE. The V end was cut by 1 base, the J end by 0 bases, with 11 bases between. Here the CDR3 reads CASSLRTPRSYEQYF. The DNA of the CDR3 is TGTGCCAGCAGCTTGAGGACTCCCCGCTCCTACGAGCAGTACTTC.

The rearrangement uses TRBV21-1 and TRBJ1-1; the D call TRBD1 from the table was never checked on the DNA. TRBV21-1 is reported as a pseudogene. The CDR3 has 18 amino acids. CDR3 bases: TGTGCCAGCAGCCTCGGGGGACAGGGGGCGATGAGGGACACTGAAGCTTTCTTT. This translates into CASSLGGQGAMRDTEAFF.

This sequence joins TRBV10-2 and TRBJ1-1, with D perhaps matching TRBD1 (5 bases). The germline V gene has CDR1 WSHSY and CDR2 SAAADI. This CDR3 comprises 12 residues. The V gene lost 6 bases and the J gene lost 6 bases, with 11 bases spanning the gap. The CDR3 spells CASSHRQSEAFF. The CDR3 nucleotides are TGCGCCAGCAGCCACCGACAGTCTGAAGCTTTCTTT.

V usage is TRBV7-2 and J usage is TRBJ2-7; 14 nucleotides agree with TRBD2. CDR3 size: 15 residues. V lost 3 bases, J lost 4 bases, and 2 bases stayed unmatched. Germline V gives CDR1 SGHTA, CDR2 FQGNSA. CDR3 bases: TGTGCCAGCAGCTTCGGACTAGCGGGAGGTTACGAGCAGTACTTC. Its protein product is CASSFGLAGGYEQYF.

Only a few counts were recorded for this clone. This chain uses TRBV28 with TRBJ2-7, with 8 bases aligning to TRBD2. The CDR3 loop spans 13 amino acids. With V trimmed by 2 bases and J by 5 bases, 2 bases remained unmatched. The germline CDR1 and CDR2 sequences are MDHEN and SYDVKM. CDR3 amino acids: CASSLGGGNEQYF. DNA of the CDR3: TGTGCCAGCAGTTTAGGCGGGGGGAACGAGCAGTACTTC.

The rearrangement uses TRBV9 and TRBJ2-7, with 10 bases that match TRBD1. Germline V gene lookup returns CDR1 SGDLS and CDR2 YYNGEE. V lost 2 bases and J lost 7; bases outside the gene matches: 6. This CDR3 contains 14 residues. The CDR3 sequence: CASSVGDRGREQYF. The CDR3 nucleotides read TGTGCCAGCAGCGTTGGGGACAGGGGTCGGGAGCAGTACTTC. Filled out from reference TRBV9 and TRBJ2-7, the complete variable domain reads DSGVTQTPKHLITATGQRVTLRCSPRSGDLSVYWYQQSLDQGLQFLIQYYNGEERAKGNILERFSAQQFPDLHSELNLSSLELGDSALYFCASSVGDRGREQYFGPGTRLTVT.

This clone appeared a few times. The same CDR3 also results from other DNA sequences found in this sample. J is TRBJ2-7 and V is TRBV5-6, with 9 bases fitting TRBD2. The V segment lost 5 bases and the J segment 3 bases; nucleotides outside the gene matches: 3. The length of the CDR3 is 13 residues. Germline loops: CDR1 SGHDT, CDR2 YYEEEE. In nucleotides, the CDR3 is TGTGCCAGCAGTTTGACTAGCGGCTACGAGCAGTACTTC. Amino acids: CASSLTSGYEQYF. The full variable domain, in which reference TRBV5-6 and TRBJ2-7 provide the parts outside the CDR3, is DAGVTQSPTHLIKTRGQQVTLRCSPKSGHDTVSWYQQALGQGPQFIFQYYEEEERQRGNFPDRFSGHQFPNYSSELNVNALLLGDSALYLCASSLTSGYEQYFGPGTRLTVT.

The rearrangement uses TRBV4-1 and TRBJ1-2; a possible D gene is TRBD1 (6 bases). The V end lost 1 base, the J end lost 6 bases, and 12 bases lay between the germline ends. The CDR3 length is 14 residues. Germline V gives CDR1 MGHRA, CDR2 YSYEKL. CDR3: CASSQVGGADGYTF. The CDR3 DNA reads TGCGCCAGCAGCCAAGTTGGGGGGGCTGATGGCTACACCTTC.

This clone was observed a few times. J is TRBJ2-1 and V is TRBV6-1; 11 bases fit TRBD2. Germline loops: CDR1 MNHNS, CDR2 SASEGT. V was pared by 6 bases and J by 3 bases, with 4 bases of the junction left unmatched. The CDR3 extends over 15 amino acids. The CDR3 loop is CASSPGLADYNEQFF. CDR3 nucleotide sequence: TGTGCCAGCAGCCCGGGACTAGCGGACTACAATGAGCAGTTCTTC.

The gene calls are TRBV4-1 and TRBJ1-5, with D possibly matching TRBD1 (6 bases). The V end lost 1 base, the J end lost 0 bases, and 7 bases lay between the germline ends. Germline V gene sequence: CDR1 MGHRA, CDR2 YSYEKL. CDR3 length: 15 residues. The CDR3 DNA is TGCGCCAGCAGCCAAGGGACAGCTAGCAATCAGCCCCAGCATTTT. Protein product: CASSQGTASNQPQHF.

The chain is built from TRBV9 and TRBJ2-7, with 7 bases lining up with TRBD1. The junction had 12 bases not matched to a gene; V was cut back by 4 bases and J by 2 bases. The CDR3 length is 16 residues. Per germline, CDR1 SGDLS and CDR2 YYNGEE. The CDR3, as DNA: TGTGCCAGCAGCACGAACCGGGACAGCAAACCCTACGAGCAGTACTTC. Protein: CASSTNRDSKPYEQYF.

The chain joins TRBV5-4 to TRBJ2-7; TRBD1 might be the D (5 bases). V lost 3 bases and J 1 base, leaving 14 bases between the germline ends. The V gene's germline CDR1 is SGHNT and CDR2 YYREEE (reference sequence). The CDR3 is made up of 15 amino acids. In nucleotides, the CDR3 is TGTGCCAGCAGCTCTACACAGGAGTCTTCCTACGAGCAGTACTTC. Translation gives CASSSTQESSYEQYF.

The chain recombines TRBV7-9 with TRBJ2-2; D may be TRBD2 (6 bases). Trimming cost V 2 bases and J 0 bases, with 10 bases left between them. This CDR3 contains 16 residues. CDR1 and CDR2 from the germline V gene are SEHNR and FQNEAQ (reference sequence). This CDR3 is CASSLQLAPNTGELFF. CDR3 coding DNA: TGTGCCAGCAGCTTACAACTAGCCCCGAACACCGGGGAGCTGTTTTTT.

The chain joins TRBV11-3 to TRBJ2-7, with D unclear. The germline V gene encodes CDR1 SGHNT and CDR2 YENEEA. V lost 0 bases to trimming and J lost 0 bases, with 12 bases between them. CDR3 length equals 16 residues. In nucleotides, the CDR3 is TGTGCCAGCAGCTTAGATATCCAGGTCCTCTCCTACGAGCAGTACTTC. Encoded protein: CASSLDIQVLSYEQYF.